This T cell receptor beta chain is from a study of T-cell memory formation after mild COVID-19. TCRdb reprocessed the 5' RACE reads with MiXCR, giving one entry per CDR3 protein. The sample lists roughly 400,000 distinct CDR3 sequences; roughly a quarter were seen once. The CDR3 spans 13 residues. V was shortened by 2 bases and J by 3 bases, with 9 bases between the two germline ends. Germline values: CDR1 SGDLS, CDR2 YYNGEE. The clonotype was recovered from an adult woman who had mild COVID-19 (a few samples of this study predate the infection). Cell type and time point are not known. The sequencing input was PBMCs or a T cell subset sorted from them (not recorded which). The chain uses TRBV9 and TRBJ2-7; possible D gene TRBD1, 6 bases. The CDR3 spells CASSVSQGYEQYF. The CDR3 DNA reads as TGTGCCAGCAGCGTCTCACAGGGCTACGAGCAGTACTTC. Based on the CDR3 plus reference TRBV9 and TRBJ2-7, the full variable domain is DSGVTQTPKHLITATGQRVTLRCSPRSGDLSVYWYQQSLDQGLQFLIQYYNGEERAKGNILERFSAQQFPDLHSELNLSSLELGDSALYFCASSVSQGYEQYFGPGTRLTVT.